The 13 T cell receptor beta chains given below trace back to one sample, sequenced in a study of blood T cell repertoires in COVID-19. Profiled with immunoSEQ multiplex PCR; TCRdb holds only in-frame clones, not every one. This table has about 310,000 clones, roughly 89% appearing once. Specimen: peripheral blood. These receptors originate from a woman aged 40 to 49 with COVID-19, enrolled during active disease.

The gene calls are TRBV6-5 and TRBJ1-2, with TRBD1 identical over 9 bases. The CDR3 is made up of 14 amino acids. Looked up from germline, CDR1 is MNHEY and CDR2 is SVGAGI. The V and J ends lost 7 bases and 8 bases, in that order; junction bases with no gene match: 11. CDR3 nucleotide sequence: TGTGCCAGCACTCCTGCCGGGACAGGGAACGGCTACACCTTC. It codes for CASTPAGTGNGYTF.

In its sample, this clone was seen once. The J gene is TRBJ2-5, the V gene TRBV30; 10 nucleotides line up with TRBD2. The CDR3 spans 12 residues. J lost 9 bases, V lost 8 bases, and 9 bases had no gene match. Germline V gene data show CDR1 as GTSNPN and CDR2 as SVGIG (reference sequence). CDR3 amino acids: CAGRASGSSQYF. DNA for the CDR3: TGTGCCGGTAGGGCTAGCGGGAGTTCCCAGTACTTC.

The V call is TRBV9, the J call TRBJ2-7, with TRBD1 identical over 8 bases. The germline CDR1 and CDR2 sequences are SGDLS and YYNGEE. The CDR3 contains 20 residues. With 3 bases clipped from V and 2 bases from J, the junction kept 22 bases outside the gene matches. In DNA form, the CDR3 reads TGTGCCAGCAGCGCCGGGACAGGCCTTGGAGGTCGGGTGGAACCCTACGAGCAGTACTTC. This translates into CASSAGTGLGGRVEPYEQYF.

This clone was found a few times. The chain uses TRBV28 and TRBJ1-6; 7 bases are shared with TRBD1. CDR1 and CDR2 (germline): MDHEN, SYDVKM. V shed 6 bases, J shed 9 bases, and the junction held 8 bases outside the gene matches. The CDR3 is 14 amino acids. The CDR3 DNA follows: TGTGCCAGCAGGTTCAGGGGGGTCAGTTCACCCCTCCACTTT. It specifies CASRFRGVSSPLHF. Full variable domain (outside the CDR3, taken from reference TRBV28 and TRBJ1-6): DVKVTQSSRYLVKRTGEKVFLECVQDMDHENMFWYRQDPGLGLRLIYFSYDVKMKEKGDIPEGYSVSREKKERFSLILESASTNQTSMYLCASRFRGVSSPLHFGNGTRLTVT.

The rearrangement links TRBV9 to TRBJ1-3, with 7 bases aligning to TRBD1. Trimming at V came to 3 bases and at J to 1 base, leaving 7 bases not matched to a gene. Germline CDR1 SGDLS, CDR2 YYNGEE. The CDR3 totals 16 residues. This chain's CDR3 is CASSATGSPSGNTIYF. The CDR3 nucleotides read TGTGCCAGCAGCGCGACAGGGTCCCCTTCTGGAAACACCATATATTTT.

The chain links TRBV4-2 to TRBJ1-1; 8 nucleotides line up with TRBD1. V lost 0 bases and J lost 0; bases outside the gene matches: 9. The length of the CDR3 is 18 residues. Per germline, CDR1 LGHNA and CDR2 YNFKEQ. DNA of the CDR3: TGTGCCAGCAGCCAAGACCCACAGGGGGGGACTATGAACACTGAAGCTTTCTTT. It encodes CASSQDPQGGTMNTEAFF.

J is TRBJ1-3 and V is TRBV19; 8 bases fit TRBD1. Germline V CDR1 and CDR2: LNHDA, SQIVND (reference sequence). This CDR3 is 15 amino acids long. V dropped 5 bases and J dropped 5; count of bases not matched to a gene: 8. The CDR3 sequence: CASSVRQGQRNTIYF. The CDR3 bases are TGTGCCAGTAGTGTCCGACAGGGGCAACGAAACACCATATATTTT.

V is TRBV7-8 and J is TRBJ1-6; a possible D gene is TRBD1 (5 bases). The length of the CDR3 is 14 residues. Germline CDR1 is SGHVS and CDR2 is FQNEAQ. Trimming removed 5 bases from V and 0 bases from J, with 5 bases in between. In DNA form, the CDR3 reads TGTGCCAGCAGCGACAGCTCCTATAATTCACCCCTCCACTTT. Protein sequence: CASSDSSYNSPLHF.

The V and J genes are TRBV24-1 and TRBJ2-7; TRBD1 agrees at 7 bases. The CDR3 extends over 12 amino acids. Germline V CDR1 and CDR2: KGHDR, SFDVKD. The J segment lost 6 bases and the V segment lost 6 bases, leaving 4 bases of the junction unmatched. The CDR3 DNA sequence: TGTGCCACCAGTAGCTCAGGGGGCGAGCAGTACTTC. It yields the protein CATSSSGGEQYF.

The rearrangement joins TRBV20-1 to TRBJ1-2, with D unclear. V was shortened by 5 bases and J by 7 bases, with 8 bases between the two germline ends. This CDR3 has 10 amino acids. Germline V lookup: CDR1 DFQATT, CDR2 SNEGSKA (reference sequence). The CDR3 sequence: CSAPRSGYTF. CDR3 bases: TGCAGTGCTCCCAGATCTGGCTACACCTTC.

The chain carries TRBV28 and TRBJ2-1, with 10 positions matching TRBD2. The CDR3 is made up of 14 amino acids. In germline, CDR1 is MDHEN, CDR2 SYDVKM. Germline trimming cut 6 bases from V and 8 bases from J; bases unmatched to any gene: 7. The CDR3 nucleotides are TGTGCCAGCAGAACTGAACTAGCGGGATATGAGCAGTTCTTC. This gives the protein CASRTELAGYEQFF. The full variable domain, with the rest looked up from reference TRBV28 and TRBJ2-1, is DVKVTQSSRYLVKRTGEKVFLECVQDMDHENMFWYRQDPGLGLRLIYFSYDVKMKEKGDIPEGYSVSREKKERFSLILESASTNQTSMYLCASRTELAGYEQFFGPGTRLTVL.

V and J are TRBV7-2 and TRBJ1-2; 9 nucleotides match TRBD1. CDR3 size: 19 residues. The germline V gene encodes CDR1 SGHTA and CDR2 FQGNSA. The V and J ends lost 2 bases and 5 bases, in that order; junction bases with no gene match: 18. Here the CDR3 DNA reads TGTGCCAGCAGCTTATATGGAACTTCCGGGACAGGGACTAGGTATGGCTACACCTTC. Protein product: CASSLYGTSGTGTRYGYTF.

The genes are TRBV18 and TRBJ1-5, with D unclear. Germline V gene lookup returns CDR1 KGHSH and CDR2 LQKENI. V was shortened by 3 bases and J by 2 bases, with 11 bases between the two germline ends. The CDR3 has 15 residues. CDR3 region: CASSPGLRGNQPQHF. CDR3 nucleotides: TGTGCCAGCTCACCTGGCCTCCGGGGCAATCAGCCCCAGCATTTT.